This passage covers 15 T cell receptor beta chains from one sample sequenced in a study of read filtering for tumor transcriptome and immune sequencing. From 300 to 450 ng of RNA, a library with molecular barcoded alpha/delta and beta/gamma adaptors was made. TCRdb reanalysed the reads using MiXCR and keeps one entry per CDR3 protein. The sample records roughly 61,000 distinct CDR3 sequences, roughly an eighth being singletons. Material: a population of CD138-negative cells sorted from bone marrow. The source is a donor at least 40 years old with multiple myeloma.

This clonotype was seen repeatedly, ten times or more. The V gene is TRBV6-6, the J gene TRBJ2-7; 8 bases fit TRBD1. V dropped 4 bases and J dropped 6; count of bases not matched to a gene: 5. Germline values: CDR1 MNHNY, CDR2 SVGAGI (reference sequence). This CDR3 has 13 amino acids. The chain's CDR3 is CASSWGQASEQYF. In nucleotides, the CDR3 is TGTGCCAGCAGTTGGGGACAGGCTAGCGAGCAGTACTTC.

As to this clonotype: A much larger clone is a single base away; this may be a read error. The V and J genes are TRBV24-1 and TRBJ2-5; a possible D gene is TRBD1 (5 bases). Germline V CDR1 and CDR2: KGHDR, SFDVKD. Trimming cost V 2 bases and J 5 bases, with 14 bases left between them. CDR3 length equals 15 residues. The CDR3 sequence is CATSDSRAARETQYF. Written as DNA, the CDR3 is TGTGCCACCAGTGATTCCAGGGCCGCGAGGGAGACCCAGTACTTC.

As to this clonotype: The conserved closing phenylalanine or tryptophan is absent in this CDR3, likely reflecting a read error. The rearrangement links TRBV25-1 to TRBJ2-7, with D tentatively TRBD1 (6 bases). The germline V gene encodes CDR1 MGHDK and CDR2 SYGVNS. CDR3 length: 16 amino acids. Here the CDR3 reads CASSEMRQANSHEQYL. In nucleotides, the CDR3 is TGTGCCAGCAGTGAAATGAGACAGGCGAACTCCCACGAGCAGTACCTC.

In DNA form, the CDR3 reads TGTGCCAGCAGCGGAACCTCTGGGGCCAACGTCCTGACTTTC. Encoded protein: CASSGTSGANVLTF. V gene TRBV3-1 combines with J gene TRBJ2-6; D is ambiguous. The CDR3 consists of 14 residues. Germline CDR1 LGHDT, CDR2 YNNKEL (reference sequence). With 5 bases removed from V and 0 bases from J, the gap between germline ends came to 5 bases. Based on the CDR3 plus reference TRBV3-1 and TRBJ2-6, the full variable domain is DTAVSQTPKYLVTQMGNDKSIKCEQNLGHDTMYWYKQDSKKFLKIMFSYNNKELIINETVPNRFSPKSPDKAHLNLHINSLELGDSAVYFCASSGTSGANVLTFGAGSRLTVL.

Ten or more counts support this clonotype. The rearrangement uses TRBV28 and TRBJ1-1; D is unresolved. Germline V gene sequence: CDR1 MDHEN, CDR2 SYDVKM. CDR3 length equals 14 residues. Trimming took 5 bases from V and 7 from J, leaving 17 bases between them. The CDR3 is CASSKVVGAVEAFF. The CDR3 DNA is TGTGCCAGCAGTAAGGTGGTAGGTGCTGTTGAAGCTTTCTTT.

Worth noting for this clonotype: A much more abundant neighbour one base away suggests this may be a read error. The rearrangement links TRBV11-3 to TRBJ2-3, with 7 bases aligning to TRBD1. The length of the CDR3 is 15 residues. The germline V gene has CDR1 SGHNT and CDR2 YENEEA. The CDR3 DNA follows: TGTGCCGGCAGCTTAGATTGGTACAGGGGAAATACGCAGTATTTT. It encodes CAGSLDWYRGNTQYF. Looking up the rest from reference TRBV11-3 and TRBJ2-3 gives the full variable domain: EAGVVQSPRYKIIEKKQPVAFWCNPISGHNTLYWYLQNLGQGPELLIRYENEEAVDDSQLPKDRFSAERLKGVDSTLKIQPAELGDSAVYLCAGSLDWYRGNTQYFGPGTRLTVL.

To note about this clonotype: A much larger clone lies one base from this, so it may be a read error. The conserved final phenylalanine or tryptophan is absent from the CDR3, which likely points to a read error. The chain links TRBV6-5 to TRBJ1-6; TRBD1 matches 8 bases. There are 15 residues in the CDR3. V trimming: 6 bases; J trimming: 6 bases; junction bases outside the gene matches: 7. CDR1 MNHEY and CDR2 SVGAGI come from the germline V gene. The CDR3 DNA reads as TGTGCCAGCAGCCGGACAGGGAGAGTTAATTCACCCCTCCACCTT. Translation: CASSRTGRVNSPLHL.

This clonotype appeared many times. V and J are TRBV28 and TRBJ1-4, with D hard to call. The V gene's germline CDR1 is MDHEN and CDR2 SYDVKM. V lost 10 bases and J 7 bases, leaving 13 bases between the germline ends. This CDR3 comprises 12 residues. CDR3: CATNRGVEKLFF. DNA for the CDR3: TGTGCCACAAATCGGGGAGTTGAAAAACTGTTTTTT.

This clonotype was seen ten or more times. The DNA for the CDR3 is TGTGCCTGGAGTGTGAGGACAGGGAAGACTGAAGCTTTCTTT. Its translation is CAWSVRTGKTEAFF. The chain joins TRBV30 to TRBJ1-1, with 8 bases that match TRBD1. CDR3 length equals 14 residues. Unmatched junction bases numbered 5, after V lost 0 bases and J lost 5 bases. Germline CDR1 and CDR2: GTSNPN and SVGIG (reference sequence). Variable domain in full (rest from reference TRBV30 and TRBJ1-1): SQTIHQWPATLVQPVGSPLSLECTVEGTSNPNLYWYRQAAGRGLQLLFYSVGIGQISSEVPQNLSASRPQDRQFILSSKKLLLSDSGFYLCAWSVRTGKTEAFFGQGTRLTVV.

This clonotype was recorded a few times. The J gene is TRBJ2-6, the V gene TRBV10-3; no clear D. The length of the CDR3 is 15 residues. Germline V lookup: CDR1 ENHRY, CDR2 SYGVKD. Trimming shortened V by 1 base and J by 1 base, and 5 bases separated the two germline ends. In DNA, the CDR3 is TGTGCCATCAGTGAGTTGAAGTCTGGGGCCAACGTCCTGACTTTC. Protein: CAISELKSGANVLTF.

This clonotype was recorded at least ten times. V and J are TRBV7-2 and TRBJ2-2, with D unclear. Germline CDR1 SGHTA, CDR2 FQGNSA. V lost 3 bases to trimming and J lost 4 bases, with 6 bases between them. This CDR3 has 13 amino acids. DNA of the CDR3: TGTGCCAGCAGCTTTCGCCCCACCGGGGAGCTGTTTTTT. Translation gives CASSFRPTGELFF.

Note on this clonotype: A far bigger clonotype differs at one base, so this is likely a read error. The CDR3 spells CASSPGEGGRGHEQFF. The CDR3 nucleotides are TGTGCCAGCAGCCCCGGAGAGGGAGGCAGGGGCCATGAGCAGTTCTTC. The rearrangement joins TRBV7-8 to TRBJ2-1; either TRBD1 or TRBD2 may fit D (6 bases each). This CDR3 is 16 amino acids long. The V end lost 5 bases, the J end lost 8 bases, and 22 bases lay between the germline ends. Germline V gene data show CDR1 as SGHVS and CDR2 as FQNEAQ. Complete variable domain (other parts from reference TRBV7-8 and TRBJ2-1): GAGVSQSPRYKVAKRGQDVALRCDPISGHVSLFWYQQALGQGPEFLTYFQNEAQLDKSGLPSDRFFAERPEGSVSTLKIQRTQQEDSAVYLCASSPGEGGRGHEQFFGPGTRLTVL.

A few counts support this clonotype. A read error may account for a junction end that differs from germline. V gene TRBV19 combines with J gene TRBJ1-1; 8 bases agree with TRBD1. The CDR3 has 13 amino acids. The germline gives CDR1 LNHDA, CDR2 SQIVND (reference sequence). DNA of the CDR3: TGTGCCGGTAGTGATCAGGGGGCGACTGAAGCTTTCTTT. This sequence encodes CAGSDQGATEAFF.

This clonotype was seen at least ten times. The V call is TRBV27, the J call TRBJ2-5; D not resolved. Germline CDR1 reads MNHEY; CDR2 reads SMNVEV (reference sequence). V lost 7 bases, J lost 5 bases, and 23 bases lay in between. CDR3 size: 16 residues. Written as DNA, the CDR3 is TGTGCCAGCACCCCATCCTCGAACCCTGTCCTGGAGACCCAGTACTTC. Translating gives CASTPSSNPVLETQYF.

This clonotype was observed a handful of times. The chain links TRBV5-1 to TRBJ2-1; no firm D call. V was trimmed by 4 bases and J by 0 bases, leaving 14 bases between them. CDR1 SGHRS and CDR2 YFSETQ come from the germline V gene. CDR3 length equals 16 residues. The CDR3 loop reads CASSRIGSSSYNEQFF. The CDR3 nucleotides read TGCGCCAGCAGCAGGATCGGTTCTAGCTCCTACAATGAGCAGTTCTTC.